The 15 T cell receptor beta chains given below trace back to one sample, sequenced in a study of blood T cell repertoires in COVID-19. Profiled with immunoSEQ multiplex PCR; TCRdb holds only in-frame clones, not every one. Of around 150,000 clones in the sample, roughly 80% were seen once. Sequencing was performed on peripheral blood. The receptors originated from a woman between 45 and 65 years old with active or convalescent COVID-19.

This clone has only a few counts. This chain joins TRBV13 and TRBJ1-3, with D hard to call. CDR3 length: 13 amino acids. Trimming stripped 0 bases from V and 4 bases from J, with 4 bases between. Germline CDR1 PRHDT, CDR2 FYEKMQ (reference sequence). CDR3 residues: CASSLGRGNTIYF. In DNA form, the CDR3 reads TGTGCCAGCAGCTTAGGGAGGGGAAACACCATATATTTT.

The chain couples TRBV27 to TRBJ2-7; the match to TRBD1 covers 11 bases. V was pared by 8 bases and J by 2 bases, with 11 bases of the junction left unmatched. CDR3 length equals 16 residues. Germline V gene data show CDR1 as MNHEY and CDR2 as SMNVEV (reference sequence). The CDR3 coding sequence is TGTGCCAGCCCCCAGGCCGGACAGGGGGCCCCCTACGAGCAGTACTTC. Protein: CASPQAGQGAPYEQYF.

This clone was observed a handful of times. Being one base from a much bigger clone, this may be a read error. The CDR3 DNA follows: TGCAGCGTTGAAGAGGGGGGGGCTAGCGGGGATGAGCAGTTCTTC. Its translation: CSVEEGGASGDEQFF. J is TRBJ2-1 and V is TRBV29-1; 9 bases line up with TRBD2. The CDR3 loop spans 15 amino acids. Germline CDR1 and CDR2: SQVTM and ANQGSEA. Trimming removed 0 bases from V and 8 bases from J; junction bases left unmatched: 8.

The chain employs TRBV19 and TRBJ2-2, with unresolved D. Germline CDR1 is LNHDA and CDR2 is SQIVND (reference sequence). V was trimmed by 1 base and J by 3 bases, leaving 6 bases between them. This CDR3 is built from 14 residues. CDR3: CASSIGGDTGELFF. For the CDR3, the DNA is TGTGCCAGTAGTATAGGCGGCGACACCGGGGAGCTGTTTTTT.

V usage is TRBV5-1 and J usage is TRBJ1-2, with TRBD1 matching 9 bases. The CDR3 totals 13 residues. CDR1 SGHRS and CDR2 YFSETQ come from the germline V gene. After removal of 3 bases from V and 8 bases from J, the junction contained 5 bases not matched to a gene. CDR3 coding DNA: TGCGCCAGCAGCTCGGGACAGGGTGGCGGCTACACCTTC. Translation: CASSSGQGGGYTF.

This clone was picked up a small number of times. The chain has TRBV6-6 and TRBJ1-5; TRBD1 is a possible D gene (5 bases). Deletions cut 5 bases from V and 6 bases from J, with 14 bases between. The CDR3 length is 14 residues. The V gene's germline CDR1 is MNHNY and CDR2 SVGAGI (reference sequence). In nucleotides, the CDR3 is TGTGCCAGCAGTCGTGAGGGACTGAGTCAGCCCCAGCATTTT. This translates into CASSREGLSQPQHF.

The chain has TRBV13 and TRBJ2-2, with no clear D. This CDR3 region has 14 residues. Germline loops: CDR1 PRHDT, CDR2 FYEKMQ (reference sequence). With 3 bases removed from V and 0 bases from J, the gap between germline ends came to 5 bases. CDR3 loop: CASSLAANTGELFF. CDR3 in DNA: TGTGCCAGCAGCTTGGCAGCGAACACCGGGGAGCTGTTTTTT.

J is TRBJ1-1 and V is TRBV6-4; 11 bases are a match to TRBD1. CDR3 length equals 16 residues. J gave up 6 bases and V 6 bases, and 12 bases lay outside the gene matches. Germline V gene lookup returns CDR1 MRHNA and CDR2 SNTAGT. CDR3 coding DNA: TGTGCCAGCAGCGAAAGGACAGGGGGCGAGGAACCTGAAGCTTTCTTT. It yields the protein CASSERTGGEEPEAFF.

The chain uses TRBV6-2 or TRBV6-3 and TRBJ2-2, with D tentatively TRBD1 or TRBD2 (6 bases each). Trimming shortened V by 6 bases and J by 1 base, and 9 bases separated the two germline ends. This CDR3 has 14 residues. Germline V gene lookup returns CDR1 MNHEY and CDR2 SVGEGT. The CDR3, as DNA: TGTGCCAGCAGCCGGGGGCTGAACACCGGGGAGCTGTTTTTT. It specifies CASSRGLNTGELFF.

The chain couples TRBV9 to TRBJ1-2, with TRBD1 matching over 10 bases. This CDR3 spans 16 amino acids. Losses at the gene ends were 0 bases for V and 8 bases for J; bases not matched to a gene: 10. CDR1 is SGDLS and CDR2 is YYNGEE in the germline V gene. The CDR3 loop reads CASSVGPDRGRRGYTF. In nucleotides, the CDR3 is TGTGCCAGCAGCGTAGGCCCTGACAGGGGGCGTCGGGGCTACACCTTC.

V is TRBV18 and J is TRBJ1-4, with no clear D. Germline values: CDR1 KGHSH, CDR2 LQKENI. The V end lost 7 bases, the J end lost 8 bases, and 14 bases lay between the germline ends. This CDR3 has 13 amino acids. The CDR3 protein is CASCKVYGEKLFF. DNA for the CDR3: TGTGCCAGCTGCAAGGTTTACGGGGAAAAACTGTTTTTT.

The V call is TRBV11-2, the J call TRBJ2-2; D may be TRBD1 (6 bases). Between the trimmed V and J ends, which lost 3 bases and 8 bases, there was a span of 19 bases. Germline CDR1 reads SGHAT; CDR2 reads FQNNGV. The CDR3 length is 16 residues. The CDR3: CASSFTGNIGQGELFF. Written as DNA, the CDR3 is TGTGCCAGCAGCTTCACTGGTAATATCGGACAGGGGGAGCTGTTTTTT.

Here the CDR3 DNA reads TGTGCCAGTAGTAGCCTACAGGGGGGGAATCAGCCCCAGCATTTT. Its protein product is CASSSLQGGNQPQHF. This chain joins TRBV19 and TRBJ1-5; 8 nucleotides line up with TRBD1. There are 15 residues in the CDR3. The ends lost 4 bases at V and 4 bases at J; junction bases unmatched: 6. Germline loops: CDR1 LNHDA, CDR2 SQIVND (reference sequence).

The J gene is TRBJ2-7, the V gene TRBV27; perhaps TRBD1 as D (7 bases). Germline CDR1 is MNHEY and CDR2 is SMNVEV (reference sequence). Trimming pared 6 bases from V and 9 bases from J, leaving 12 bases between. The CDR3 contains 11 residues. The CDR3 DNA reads TGTGCCAGCAGACATCAGGGGGGGCAGTACTTC. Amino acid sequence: CASRHQGGQYF.

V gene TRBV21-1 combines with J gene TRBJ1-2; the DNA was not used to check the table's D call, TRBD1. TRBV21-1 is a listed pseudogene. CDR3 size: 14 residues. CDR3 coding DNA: TGTGCCAGCAGCAAAGGGGCCAGGTACTATGGCTACACCTTC. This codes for CASSKGARYYGYTF.